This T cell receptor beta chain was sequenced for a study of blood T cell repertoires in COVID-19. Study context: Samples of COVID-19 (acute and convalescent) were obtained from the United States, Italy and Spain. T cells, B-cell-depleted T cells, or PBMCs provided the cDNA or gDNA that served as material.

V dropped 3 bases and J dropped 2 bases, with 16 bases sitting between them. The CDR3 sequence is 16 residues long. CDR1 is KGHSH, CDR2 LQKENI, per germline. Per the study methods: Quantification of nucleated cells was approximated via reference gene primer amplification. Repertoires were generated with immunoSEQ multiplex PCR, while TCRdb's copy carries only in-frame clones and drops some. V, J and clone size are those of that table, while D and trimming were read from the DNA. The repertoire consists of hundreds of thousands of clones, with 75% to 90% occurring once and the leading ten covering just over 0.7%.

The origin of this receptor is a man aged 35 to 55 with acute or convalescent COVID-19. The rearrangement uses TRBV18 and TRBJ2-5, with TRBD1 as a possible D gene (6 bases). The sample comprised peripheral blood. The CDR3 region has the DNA TGTGCCAGCTCACCCAGACCGAACAGGGCGCAAGAGACCCAGTACTTC. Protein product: CASSPRPNRAQETQYF.